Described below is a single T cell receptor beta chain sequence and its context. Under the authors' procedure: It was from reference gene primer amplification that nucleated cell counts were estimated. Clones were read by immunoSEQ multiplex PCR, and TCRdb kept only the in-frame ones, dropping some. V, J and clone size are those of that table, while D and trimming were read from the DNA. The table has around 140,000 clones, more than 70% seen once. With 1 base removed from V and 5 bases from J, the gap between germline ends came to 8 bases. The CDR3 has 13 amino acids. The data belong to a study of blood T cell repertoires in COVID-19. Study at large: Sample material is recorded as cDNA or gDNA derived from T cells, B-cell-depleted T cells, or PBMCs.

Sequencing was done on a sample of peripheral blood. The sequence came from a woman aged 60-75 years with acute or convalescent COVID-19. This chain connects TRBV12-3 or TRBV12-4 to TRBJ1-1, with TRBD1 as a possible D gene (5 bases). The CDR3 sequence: CASSLVGGTEAFF. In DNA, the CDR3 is TGTGCCAGCAGTTTAGTTGGGGGGACTGAAGCTTTCTTT.